What follows are 27 T cell receptor beta chains derived from one specimen sequenced in a study of shared clonotypes between healthy human individuals. Profiling relied on immunoSEQ multiplex PCR, and the TCRdb table lists in-frame clones only, not all of them. The table records over 1.4 million clones, roughly 96% of them present only once. The sample taken for sequencing was naive CD4+ T cells sorted from blood. Subset described: CD45RA+ positively selected. The receptors derive from a man between 25 and 39 years old in good health.

DNA of the CDR3: TGTGCCAGCAGCTTGGACAGGGGAAGCTATGGCTACACCTTC. Its translation is CASSLDRGSYGYTF. The chain is built from TRBV5-8 and TRBJ1-2; 7 nucleotides match TRBD1. The CDR3 has 14 residues. Germline loops: CDR1 SGHTS, CDR2 YDEGEE. Trimming cost V 0 bases and J 4 bases; bases outside gene matches: 3.

The chain recombines TRBV6-4 with TRBJ2-5; TRBD1 aligns across 9 bases. The CDR3 extends over 13 amino acids. CDR1 is MRHNA and CDR2 is SNTAGT in the germline V gene. The V gene end was trimmed by 7 bases and the J gene end by 4 bases; junction bases not matched to a gene: 4. The CDR3 DNA follows: TGTGCCAGCATTGGGACAGGGACAGAGACCCAGTACTTC. It translates to CASIGTGTETQYF.

The chain uses TRBV19 and TRBJ2-6; no definite D call. The CDR3 is 17 amino acids. The V gene's germline CDR1 is LNHDA and CDR2 SQIVND (reference sequence). Trimming left V 6 bases short and J 0 bases short, with 15 bases between. The CDR3 bases are TGTGCCAGTAGCCGGCAATTTGACTTCTCTGGGGCCAACGTCCTGACTTTC. It translates to CASSRQFDFSGANVLTF.

This rearrangement joins TRBV29-1 to TRBJ2-1; D remains unclear. Looked up from germline, CDR1 is SQVTM and CDR2 is ANQGSEA. The V end lost 7 bases, the J end lost 4 bases, and 5 bases lay between the germline ends. This CDR3 comprises 10 residues. The DNA of the CDR3 is TGCAGCGCAACGTACAATGAGCAGTTCTTC. It specifies CSATYNEQFF.

The chain uses TRBV4-1 and TRBJ2-7; 9 bases align to TRBD2. The CDR3 spans 17 residues. The V gene's germline CDR1 is MGHRA and CDR2 YSYEKL. The ends lost 2 bases at V and 0 bases at J; junction bases unmatched: 8. The CDR3 region has the DNA TGCGCCAGCAGCCAAATCCTAGCGGGAAGGGGCTCCTACGAGCAGTACTTC. Protein: CASSQILAGRGSYEQYF.

This rearrangement joins TRBV5-1 to TRBJ2-7; D gene ambiguous. The CDR3 runs 16 residues. CDR1 and CDR2 (germline): SGHRS, YFSETQ. V lost 1 base and J 3 bases, leaving 17 bases between the germline ends. The CDR3 region is CASSLSPSNKGYEQYF. CDR3 DNA: TGCGCCAGCAGCTTGTCTCCCAGCAATAAAGGCTACGAGCAGTACTTC.

V is TRBV30 and J is TRBJ2-5; D ambiguous. The CDR3 loop spans 15 amino acids. Germline V lookup: CDR1 GTSNPN, CDR2 SVGIG (reference sequence). V lost 0 bases, J lost 0 bases, and 11 bases lay in between. CDR3 bases: TGTGCCTGGAGTGTGATACAGAGGTACCAAGAGACCCAGTACTTC. Residues: CAWSVIQRYQETQYF. Full variable domain (remainder filled in from reference TRBV30 and TRBJ2-5): SQTIHQWPATLVQPVGSPLSLECTVEGTSNPNLYWYRQAAGRGLQLLFYSVGIGQISSEVPQNLSASRPQDRQFILSSKKLLLSDSGFYLCAWSVIQRYQETQYFGPGTRLLVL.

The chain recombines TRBV5-4 with TRBJ2-1, with TRBD2 as a possible D gene (7 bases). Trimming shortened V by 1 base and J by 7 bases, and 15 bases separated the two germline ends. This CDR3 comprises 15 residues. Germline loops: CDR1 SGHNT, CDR2 YYREEE (reference sequence). CDR3 loop: CASSLPGRGGNEQFF. The CDR3 region has the DNA TGTGCCAGCAGCTTGCCGGGTAGGGGGGGGAATGAGCAGTTCTTC.

Concerning this clone itself: This CDR3 is also generated by other DNA sequences in the sample. The J gene is TRBJ1-5, the V gene TRBV9; no clear D gene. Per germline, CDR1 SGDLS and CDR2 YYNGEE. Trimming stripped 3 bases from V and 1 base from J, with 5 bases between. The CDR3 length is 13 residues. CDR3 sequence reads: CASSADSNQPQHF. CDR3 sequence (DNA): TGTGCCAGCAGCGCGGACAGCAATCAGCCCCAGCATTTT.

The rearrangement links TRBV28 to TRBJ2-3; TRBD2 agrees at 9 bases. The CDR3 is made up of 15 amino acids. With 5 bases clipped from V and 4 bases from J, the junction kept 7 bases outside the gene matches. The germline V gene encodes CDR1 MDHEN and CDR2 SYDVKM. This chain's CDR3 is CASSASGAFPDTQYF. CDR3 sequence (DNA): TGTGCCAGCAGTGCTAGCGGGGCTTTCCCAGATACGCAGTATTTT.

The chain couples TRBV6-1 to TRBJ1-4, with TRBD1 matching over 9 bases. The CDR3 is 15 residues long. CDR1 is MNHNS and CDR2 is SASEGT in the germline V gene. The trim removed 2 bases at V and 5 bases at J, leaving 3 bases unmatched. In DNA, the CDR3 is TGTGCCAGCAGTGAACAGGGGACAGGGAATGAAAAACTGTTTTTT. Protein: CASSEQGTGNEKLFF.

This chain connects TRBV9 to TRBJ2-2, with D uncertain. Deletions cut 0 bases from V and 2 bases from J, with 17 bases between. Germline CDR1 reads SGDLS; CDR2 reads YYNGEE. The CDR3 is 18 amino acids. The CDR3 is CASSVATWIEENTGELFF. The DNA for the CDR3 is TGTGCCAGCAGCGTAGCTACTTGGATCGAGGAAAACACCGGGGAGCTGTTTTTT.

This rearrangement joins TRBV5-5 to TRBJ1-3; D might be TRBD1 (5 bases). Germline V gene sequence: CDR1 SGHKS, CDR2 YYEKEE (reference sequence). The CDR3 runs to 14 residues. Deletions cut 1 base from V and 1 base from J, with 6 bases between. The CDR3 sequence: CASSLTGSGNTIYF. CDR3 bases: TGTGCCAGCAGCTTGACAGGTTCTGGAAACACCATATATTTT. The whole variable domain, filled in from reference TRBV5-5 and TRBJ1-3, reads DAGVTQSPTHLIKTRGQQVTLRCSPISGHKSVSWYQQVLGQGPQFIFQYYEKEERGRGNFPDRFSARQFPNYSSELNVNALLLGDSALYLCASSLTGSGNTIYFGEGSWLTVV.

This clone was picked up one time. The chain joins TRBV27 to TRBJ2-1; D remains ambiguous. Germline assignment: CDR1 MNHEY and CDR2 SMNVEV (reference sequence). The CDR3 loop spans 11 amino acids. V dropped 3 bases and J dropped 7 bases, with 4 bases sitting between them. CDR3 DNA: TGTGCCAGCAGTTTGAGGAATGAGCAGTTCTTC. Protein product: CASSLRNEQFF.

The rearrangement links TRBV5-4 to TRBJ2-5; unclear D gene. CDR3 length equals 14 residues. Germline V CDR1 and CDR2: SGHNT, YYREEE (reference sequence). Trimming removed 1 base from V and 0 bases from J, with 7 bases in between. DNA for the CDR3: TGTGCCAGCAGCTTGTCTCGGGACCAAGAGACCCAGTACTTC. Protein product: CASSLSRDQETQYF.

The chain employs TRBV18 and TRBJ2-7; 7 bases line up with TRBD1. The junction had 8 bases not matched to a gene; V was cut back by 3 bases and J by 0 bases. This CDR3 comprises 16 residues. Germline loops: CDR1 KGHSH, CDR2 LQKENI. As DNA, the CDR3 is TGTGCCAGCTCACCGACCCTGGGACAGAGCTCCTACGAGCAGTACTTC. This translates into CASSPTLGQSSYEQYF.

The chain joins TRBV5-6 to TRBJ2-7; D possibly corresponds to TRBD2 (7 bases). The CDR3 length is 15 residues. The V gene lost 1 base and the J gene lost 7 bases, with 18 bases spanning the gap. Germline CDR1 SGHDT, CDR2 YYEEEE. The CDR3 DNA follows: TGTGCCAGCAGCTTGCCGGGGGGCCGGCCGGGGGAGCAGTACTTC. This translates into CASSLPGGRPGEQYF.

The CDR3 DNA follows: TGTGCCAGCAGCTTAGGTTCGGCCCAAGAGACCCAGTACTTC. This codes for CASSLGSAQETQYF. The chain combines TRBV5-4 with TRBJ2-5; no clear D gene. The CDR3 runs to 14 residues. CDR1 is SGHNT, CDR2 YYREEE, per germline (reference sequence). Trimming took 2 bases from V and 1 from J, leaving 9 bases between them.

V and J are TRBV7-6 and TRBJ2-7; 9 bases agree with TRBD2. CDR3 length: 15 residues. Germline CDR1 is SGHVS and CDR2 is FNYEAQ. V dropped 1 base and J dropped 2; count of bases not matched to a gene: 3. This CDR3 reads CASSLVSGSPYEQYF. DNA of the CDR3: TGTGCCAGCAGCTTAGTTAGCGGGAGTCCCTACGAGCAGTACTTC.

The genes are TRBV5-4 and TRBJ2-7; 10 bases agree with TRBD2. The length of the CDR3 is 17 residues. V gave up 5 bases and J gave up 3 bases; unmatched junction bases: 14. Looked up from germline, CDR1 is SGHNT and CDR2 is YYREEE (reference sequence). The DNA for the CDR3 is TGTGCCAGCAGGGTAGACCTAGTGGCTAGCGGGAGCTACGAGCAGTACTTC. Translating it yields CASRVDLVASGSYEQYF.

This clone was detected once. V and J are TRBV6-6 and TRBJ1-1; D not certain. Germline assignment: CDR1 MNHNY and CDR2 SVGAGI (reference sequence). The V end was cut by 5 bases, the J end by 2 bases, with 9 bases between. This CDR3 is 13 amino acids long. The CDR3 reads CASSTKGNTEAFF. CDR3 coding DNA: TGTGCCAGCAGTACCAAGGGCAACACTGAAGCTTTCTTT.

The gene calls are TRBV5-4 and TRBJ1-5; D is perhaps TRBD1 (5 bases). This CDR3 region has 16 residues. Germline loops: CDR1 SGHNT, CDR2 YYREEE (reference sequence). The V end was cut by 4 bases, the J end by 4 bases, with 18 bases between. The CDR3: CASSRDPSTANQPQHF. CDR3 nucleotides: TGTGCCAGCAGCCGAGACCCTTCGACAGCGAATCAGCCCCAGCATTTT.

V is TRBV5-6 and J is TRBJ2-5; 13 bases align to TRBD2. CDR1 is SGHDT, CDR2 YYEEEE, per germline. V shed 4 bases, J shed 7 bases, and the junction held 13 bases outside the gene matches. CDR3 length: 17 amino acids. The DNA of the CDR3 is TGTGCCAGCAGCCCAAGGGGACTAGCGGGATTCCGAGGGACCCAGTACTTC. Its protein product is CASSPRGLAGFRGTQYF.

This clone was seen a single time. The chain employs TRBV2 and TRBJ1-1; D call uncertain. Trimming took off 4 bases at V and 4 bases at J, with 10 bases between the two ends. CDR1 SNHLY and CDR2 FYNNEI come from the germline V gene. The CDR3 has 13 amino acids. CDR3 residues: CASSADGLTEAFF. CDR3 nucleotides: TGTGCCAGCAGTGCAGACGGACTCACTGAAGCTTTCTTT.

This clone was observed a few times. The genes are TRBV11-2 and TRBJ2-4; unclear D gene. The CDR3 runs 12 residues. The V and J ends lost 3 bases and 8 bases respectively, with 8 bases between them. CDR1 SGHAT and CDR2 FQNNGV come from the germline V gene. The CDR3 here is CASSLTLDIQYF. The CDR3 nucleotides are TGTGCCAGCAGCTTGACCTTGGACATTCAGTACTTC.

The CDR3 nucleotides are TGTGCCACCAGCACTGGGACAGGGAGGTTCAATGAGCAGTTCTTC. It codes for CATSTGTGRFNEQFF. This chain links TRBV15 with TRBJ2-1; TRBD1 matches at 9 bases. CDR3 length: 15 residues. V was clipped by 4 bases and J by 6 bases; unmatched bases: 7. Germline V gives CDR1 LNHNV, CDR2 YYDKDF (reference sequence).

The V and J genes are TRBV5-5 and TRBJ2-1; tentatively, D is TRBD1 or TRBD2 (7 bases each). Looked up from germline, CDR1 is SGHKS and CDR2 is YYEKEE (reference sequence). The CDR3 is 14 amino acids. Trimming removed 4 bases from V and 7 bases from J, with 15 bases in between. The chain's CDR3 is CASSATGRGNEQFF. For the CDR3, the DNA is TGTGCCAGCAGCGCGACAGGGAGGGGAAATGAGCAGTTCTTC.